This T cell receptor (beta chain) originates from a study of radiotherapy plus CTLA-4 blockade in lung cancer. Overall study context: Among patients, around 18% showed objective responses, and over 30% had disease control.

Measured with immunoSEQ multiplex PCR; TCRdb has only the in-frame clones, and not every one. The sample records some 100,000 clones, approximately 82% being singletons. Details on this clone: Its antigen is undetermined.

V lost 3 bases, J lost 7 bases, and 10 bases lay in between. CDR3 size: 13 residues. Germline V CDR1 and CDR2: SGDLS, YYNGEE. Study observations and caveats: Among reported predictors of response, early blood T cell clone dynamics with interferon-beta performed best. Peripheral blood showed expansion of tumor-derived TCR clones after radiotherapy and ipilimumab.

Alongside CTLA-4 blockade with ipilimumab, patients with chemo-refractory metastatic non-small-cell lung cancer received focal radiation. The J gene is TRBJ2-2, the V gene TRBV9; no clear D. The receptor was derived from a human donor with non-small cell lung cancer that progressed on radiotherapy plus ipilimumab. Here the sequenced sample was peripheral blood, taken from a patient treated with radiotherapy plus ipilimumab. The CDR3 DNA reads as TGTGCCAGCAGCGAACTCGACGGCGGGGAGCTGTTTTTT. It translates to CASSELDGGELFF.